The text below deals with one T cell receptor (beta chain). During its preparation, the TCRbeta library received unique molecular identifiers. Via MiXCR, TCRdb re-called the PCR reads, giving one row per CDR3 protein. Of 500,000 or so distinct CDR3 sequences in the sample, about 33% were seen once. The data were taken from a study of T-cell reconstitution after alpha-beta-depleted transplantation in children. Trimming stripped 2 bases from V and 2 bases from J, with 10 bases between. This CDR3 has 14 residues. Germline V gene data show CDR1 as MNHEY and CDR2 as SVGAGI. This sequence originates from a human donor who donated a stem cell graft to a child with aplastic anemia. This chain links TRBV6-5 with TRBJ2-7; D is uncertain. This material consisted of PBMCs from the stem cell graft donor, taken from the stem cell graft. CDR3 DNA: TGTGCCAGCAGTTACGGGGTTGGGCCCTACGAGCAGTACTTC. Translated, it gives CASSYGVGPYEQYF.